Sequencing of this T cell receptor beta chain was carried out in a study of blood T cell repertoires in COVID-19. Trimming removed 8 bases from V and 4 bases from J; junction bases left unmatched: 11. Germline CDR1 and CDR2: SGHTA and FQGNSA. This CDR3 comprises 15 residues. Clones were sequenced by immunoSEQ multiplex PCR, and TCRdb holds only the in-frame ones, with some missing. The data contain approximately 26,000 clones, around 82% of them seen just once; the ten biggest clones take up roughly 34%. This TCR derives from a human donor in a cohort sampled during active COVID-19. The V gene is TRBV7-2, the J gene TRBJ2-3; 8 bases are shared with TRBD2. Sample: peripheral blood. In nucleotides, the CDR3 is TGTGCCAGCCTCCAAGCGGGAGCGTGGTCAGATACGCAGTATTTT. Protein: CASLQAGAWSDTQYF.